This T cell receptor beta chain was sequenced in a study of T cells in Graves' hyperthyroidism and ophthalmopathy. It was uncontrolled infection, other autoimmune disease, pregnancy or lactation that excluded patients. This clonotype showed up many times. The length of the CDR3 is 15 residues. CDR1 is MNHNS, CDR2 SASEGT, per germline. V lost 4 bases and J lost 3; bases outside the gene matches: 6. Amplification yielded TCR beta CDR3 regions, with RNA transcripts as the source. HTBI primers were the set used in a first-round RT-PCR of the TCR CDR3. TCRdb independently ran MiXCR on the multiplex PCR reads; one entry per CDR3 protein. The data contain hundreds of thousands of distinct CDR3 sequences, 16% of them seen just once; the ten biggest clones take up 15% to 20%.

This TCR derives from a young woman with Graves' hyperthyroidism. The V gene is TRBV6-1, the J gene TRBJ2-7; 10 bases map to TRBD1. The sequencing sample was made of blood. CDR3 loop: CASSGRDRGNYEQYF. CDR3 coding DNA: TGTGCCAGCAGTGGCCGGGACAGGGGTAACTACGAGCAGTACTTC.